The clone carrying this T cell receptor (beta chain) was observed a handful of times. MiXCR, run by TCRdb on the 5' RACE reads, gives a single entry per CDR3 protein. The table lists 250,000 to 350,000 distinct CDR3 sequences, 20% of them singletons, with 7.8% in the top ten. These data belong to a study of CD8 T cells in ankylosing spondylitis. The TCR sequence derives from a male donor with ankylosing spondylitis or in good health (not recorded which). The sequenced sample consisted of blood, either unsorted or a sorted T cell fraction (not recorded which).

CDR3 amino acids: CSARDNRASGGQGDTQYF. The CDR3 DNA sequence: TGCAGTGCTAGAGATAATCGTGCTAGCGGGGGGCAGGGAGATACGCAGTATTTT. This chain connects TRBV20-1 to TRBJ2-3, with 11 bases identical to TRBD2. V trimming: 0 bases; J trimming: 5 bases; junction bases outside the gene matches: 13. Germline CDR1 DFQATT, CDR2 SNEGSKA (reference sequence). This CDR3 comprises 18 residues.